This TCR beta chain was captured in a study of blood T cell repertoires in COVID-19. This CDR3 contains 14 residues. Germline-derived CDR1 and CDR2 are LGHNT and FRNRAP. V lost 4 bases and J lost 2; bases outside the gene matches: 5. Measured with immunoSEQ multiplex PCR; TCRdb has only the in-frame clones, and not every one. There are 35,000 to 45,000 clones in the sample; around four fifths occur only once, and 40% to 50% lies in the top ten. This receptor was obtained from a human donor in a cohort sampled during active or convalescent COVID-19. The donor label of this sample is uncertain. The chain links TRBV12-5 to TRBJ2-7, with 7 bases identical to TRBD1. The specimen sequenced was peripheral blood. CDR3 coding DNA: TGTGCTAGTGGTTCCCGGACAGGTCCCTACGAGCAGTACTTC. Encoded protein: CASGSRTGPYEQYF.